This T cell receptor (beta chain) was captured in a study of blood T cell repertoires in COVID-19. V was shortened by 5 bases and J by 5 bases, with 3 bases between the two germline ends. Germline V gene lookup returns CDR1 SGHTA and CDR2 FQGNSA. The CDR3 totals 10 residues. This clone came up a few times. TCRdb's copy holds only in-frame clones and misses some; the assay was immunoSEQ multiplex PCR. The sample has 200,000 to 250,000 clones; about 80% are singletons. The chain has TRBV7-2 and TRBJ1-2; no clear D. The sequence came from a woman aged 60 to 75 with acute or convalescent COVID-19. The source material was peripheral blood. In DNA form, the CDR3 reads TGTGCCAGCAGCCTATATGGCTACACCTTC. This gives the protein CASSLYGYTF.